Listed below are T cell receptor beta chains from one sample, sequenced in a study of blood T cell repertoires in COVID-19. The table came from immunoSEQ multiplex PCR; TCRdb's copy has only in-frame clones and leaves some out. In the table there are about 170,000 clones, roughly 93% of which are singletons. Sample: peripheral blood. These receptors were obtained from a man in his late teens or twenties with COVID-19, enrolled during active disease. Each CDR3 is given with its conserved first and last residue. A D gene is named only where the DNA matches it firmly. Clone size is not always given. Where it is, it says once, few, many or a class for expanded clones.

size	D	V	J	DNA	CDR3
.	TRBD2	TRBV30	TRBJ2-1	TGTGCCTGGAGTAGGCTCTTTAGCGGGAACGGCAATGAGCAGTTCTTC	CAWSRLFSGNGNEQFF
.	TRBD2	TRBV7-9	TRBJ2-7	TGTGCCAGCAGCCTAACGGGGAGGGTATACGAGCAGTACTTC	CASSLTGRVYEQYF
.	TRBD2	TRBV11-3	TRBJ2-7	TGTGCCAGCAGTCCGGGACTAGCGGGCTCCTACGAGCAGTACTTC	CASSPGLAGSYEQYF
.	.	TRBV3-1/TRBV3-2	TRBJ2-7	TGTGCCAGCAGCCAACTCCTCGGAGGCGGGATCAAACCATATGGCGAGCAGTACTTC	CASSQLLGGGIKPYGEQYF
.	.	TRBV13	TRBJ2-1	TGTGCCAGCAGCACTGCACAGGGTTGGAACAATGAGCAGTTCTTC	CASSTAQGWNNEQFF
.	.	TRBV2	TRBJ2-7	TGTGCCAGCCGGGGACTGAGAACCTACGAGCAGTACTTC	CASRGLRTYEQYF
.	TRBD2	TRBV6-4	TRBJ2-1	TGTGCCAGCAGTGACGTAGGCAGCGGGAGGGCCGAGAATGAGCAGTTCTTC	CASSDVGSGRAENEQFF
.	TRBD1	TRBV28	TRBJ1-4	TGTGCCAGCAGTTCCGGACAGGGGCCTAATGAAAAACTGTTTTTT	CASSSGQGPNEKLFF
.	TRBD1	TRBV28	TRBJ2-2	TGTGCCAGCAGTTCCGGGGACAGGGTTTGGGTAGACACCGGGGAGCTGTTTTTT	CASSSGDRVWVDTGELFF
.	.	TRBV7-2	TRBJ2-5	TGTGCCAGCAGCTTAGCTAGGAGGGAGACCCAGTACTTC	CASSLARRETQYF
.	.	TRBV5-1	TRBJ1-4	TGCGCCAGCAGCTCCCCATCCAATGAAAAACTGTTTTTT	CASSSPSNEKLFF
.	TRBD1	TRBV15	TRBJ2-5	TGTGCCACCAGCAGTTCAGGGGGTACAGAGACCCAGTACTTC	CATSSSGGTETQYF
.	TRBD2	TRBV27	TRBJ2-7	TGTGCCAGCACCTTCGCTAGCGGGAGTCTCAACGAGCAGTACTTC	CASTFASGSLNEQYF
.	TRBD1	TRBV11-3	TRBJ2-2	TGTGCCAGCAGCTCGGGACAGGCCAACACCGGGGAGCTGTTTTTT	CASSSGQANTGELFF
.	TRBD2	TRBV11-2	TRBJ2-1	TGTGCCAGCAGTCGCTTGGTGGGACTAGCTGGGGGTGAGCAGTTCTTC	CASSRLVGLAGGEQFF
once	.	TRBV7-9	TRBJ1-1	TGTGCCAGCAGCTTAGCGTTGGGGGAGGGGACTGAAGCTTTCTTT	CASSLALGEGTEAFF
.	.	TRBV30	TRBJ1-5	TGTGCCTGGAGTGTAGCAGGGTTTGGCAATCAGCCCCAGCATTTT	CAWSVAGFGNQPQHF